This T cell receptor (beta chain) was sequenced during a study of blood T cell repertoires in COVID-19. The method was immunoSEQ multiplex PCR; TCRdb's version includes in-frame clones alone and lacks a portion of them. The repertoire holds about 200,000 clones, with 87% as singletons. CDR3 length: 13 residues. With 3 bases removed from V and 4 bases from J, the gap between germline ends came to 9 bases. Germline values: CDR1 SGHNT, CDR2 YENEEA. This clonotype originated in a middle-aged man with active or convalescent COVID-19. Sample: peripheral blood. J is TRBJ2-5 and V is TRBV11-3; tentative D call: TRBD1 (6 bases). The CDR3 loop is CASSFQGGETQYF. CDR3 nucleotide sequence: TGTGCCAGCAGCTTTCAAGGGGGAGAGACCCAGTACTTC.